A selection of T cell receptor beta chains follows, all from one sample in a study of neurological immune-mediated disorders. TCRdb processed the 5' RACE reads anew with MiXCR; each CDR3 protein has one entry. The sample consists of 130,000 or so distinct CDR3 sequences, 3% to 3.5% of them appearing once. The specimen sequenced was PBMCs. The receptors originated from a woman aged 30 to 39 with multiple sclerosis. CDR3s include the opening cysteine and the closing phenylalanine or tryptophan. The D gene is left open where the match is weak. Clone size appears in some rows only: once, few, many, or a class for an expanded clone.

d_gene	v_gene	abundance	j_gene	CDR3nt	CDR3aa
TRBD1	TRBV7-2	many	TRBJ1-1	TGTGCCAGCAGCTTAGCGCCCACAGGGGTGGGGACTGAAGCTTTCTTT	CASSLAPTGVGTEAFF
NA	TRBV6-5	many	TRBJ2-6	TGTGCCAGGGGGGTCTCCTCTGGGGCCAACGTCCTGACTTTC	CARGVSSGANVLTF
NA	TRBV30	NA	TRBJ1-4	TGTGCCTGGAGTTGGACCGGGATAATTGAAAAACTGTTTTTT	CAWSWTGIIEKLFF
NA	TRBV12-3/TRBV12-4	many	TRBJ1-2	TGTGCCAGCAGTGCAGGCGAGGACTATGGCTACACCTTC	CASSAGEDYGYTF
NA	TRBV29-1	many	TRBJ1-2	TGCAGCGTTGTTGTCCCAGGGATCTCCGGCTACACCTTC	CSVVVPGISGYTF
NA	TRBV20-1	many	TRBJ1-2	TGCAGCGTTGGGGGCTGGACAATGTATGGCTACACCTTC	CSVGGWTMYGYTF
NA	TRBV12-3/TRBV12-4	many	TRBJ2-5	TGTGCCAGCAGACCTGGGGGGAAAGAGACCCAGTACTTC	CASRPGGKETQYF
NA	TRBV7-8	many	TRBJ1-2	TGTGCCAGCAGCCCCCACACCTCTAACTATGGCTACACCTTC	CASSPHTSNYGYTF
NA	TRBV6-5	many	TRBJ2-1	TGTGCCAGCAGATCCTCATACAATGAGCAGTTCTTC	CASRSSYNEQFF
TRBD2	TRBV15	many	TRBJ2-3	TGTGCCACCAGCCCGGGACTAGCGGGCCCCACAGATACGCAGTATTTT	CATSPGLAGPTDTQYF
TRBD2	TRBV20-1	many	TRBJ2-7	TGCAGTCCGTCCGGGTGGGAGACTAGCCCCCTGTACGAGCAGTACTTC	CSPSGWETSPLYEQYF
NA	TRBV10-3	many	TRBJ2-7	TGTGCCATCAGTGAGAGGGGTGGCGAGCAGTACTTC	CAISERGGEQYF
TRBD1	TRBV10-1	many	TRBJ1-2	TGCGCCAGCAGTGAGCACAGGACAGGGATCGGTGGCTACACCTTC	CASSEHRTGIGGYTF
NA	TRBV6-5	many	TRBJ2-1	TGTGCCAGCAGTGTTTCCGAGGAGGGGTACAATGAGCAGTTCTTC	CASSVSEEGYNEQFF
TRBD1	TRBV20-1	many	TRBJ2-7	TGCAGTGCTAGGGGTGACAGGGGCTTCGACGAGCAGTACTTC	CSARGDRGFDEQYF